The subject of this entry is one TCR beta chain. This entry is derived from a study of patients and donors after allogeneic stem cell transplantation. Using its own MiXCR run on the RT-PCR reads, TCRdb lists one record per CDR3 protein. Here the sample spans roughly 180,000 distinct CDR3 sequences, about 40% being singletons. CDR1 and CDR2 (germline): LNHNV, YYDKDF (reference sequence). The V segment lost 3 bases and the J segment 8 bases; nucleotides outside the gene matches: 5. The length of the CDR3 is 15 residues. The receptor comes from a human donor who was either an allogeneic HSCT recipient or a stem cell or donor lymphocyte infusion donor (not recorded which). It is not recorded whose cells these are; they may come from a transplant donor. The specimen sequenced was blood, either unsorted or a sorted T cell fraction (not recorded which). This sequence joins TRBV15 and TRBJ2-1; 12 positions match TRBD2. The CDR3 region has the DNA TGTGCCACCAGCAGTACTAGCGGGAGGTACCATGAGCAGTTCTTC. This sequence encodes CATSSTSGRYHEQFF.